One T cell receptor beta chain is described in this entry. The protocol was immunoSEQ multiplex PCR, while the TCRdb copy is restricted to in-frame clones and leaves out a portion. This sample has about 290,000 clones, with around 85% found just once. These data come from a study of blood T cell repertoires in COVID-19. On the study more broadly: In each case, the material was cDNA or gDNA derived from T cells, B-cell-depleted T cells, or PBMCs.

CDR1 and CDR2 from the germline V gene are MGHDK and SYGVNS. The CDR3 is 18 amino acids. V shed 1 base, J shed 9 bases, and the junction held 16 bases outside the gene matches. Sample: peripheral blood. The source is a woman aged 50 to 60 with active or convalescent COVID-19. This rearrangement joins TRBV25-1 to TRBJ2-3; 10 bases map to TRBD2. The CDR3 protein is CASSELGIAGGAGGTQYF. The DNA of the CDR3 is TGTGCCAGCAGTGAATTGGGGATAGCGGGAGGCGCCGGGGGCACGCAGTATTTT. Variable domain in full (rest from reference TRBV25-1 and TRBJ2-3): EADIYQTPRYLVIGTGKKITLECSQTMGHDKMYWYQQDPGMELHLIHYSYGVNSTEKGDLSSESTVSRIRTEHFPLTLESARPSHTSQYLCASSELGIAGGAGGTQYFGPGTRLTVL.